These 27 T cell receptor beta chains were all obtained from the same sample, sequenced in a study of T cells in Graves' hyperthyroidism and ophthalmopathy. Amplification of TCR beta CDR3 regions used RNA as the template. Using the HTBI primer set, a first-round RT-PCR was run on the TCR CDR3. TCRdb recomputed calls from the multiplex PCR reads with MiXCR, one row per CDR3 protein. The sample shows 350,000 or so distinct CDR3 sequences, roughly 17% of them seen only once. The specimen sequenced was blood. These receptors all come from a woman aged 25 to 45 with Graves' hyperthyroidism that later progressed to Graves' ophthalmopathy.

The chain couples TRBV2 to TRBJ1-2; TRBD1 matches 10 bases. Germline trimming cut 5 bases from V and 3 bases from J; bases unmatched to any gene: 15. This CDR3 is 18 amino acids long. Germline V gene lookup returns CDR1 SNHLY and CDR2 FYNNEI. This CDR3 reads CASSLAGTGALVDYGYTF. CDR3 bases: TGTGCCAGCAGTCTTGCCGGGACAGGGGCTTTGGTGGACTATGGCTACACCTTC.

This clonotype appeared many times. The chain combines TRBV2 with TRBJ2-3; D is ambiguous. In germline, CDR1 is SNHLY, CDR2 FYNNEI. V shed 6 bases and J shed 0 bases, with 10 bases lying between them. The CDR3 is made up of 14 amino acids. CDR3 sequence (DNA): TGTGCCAGCAGCCGACGGCTAAGCACAGATACGCAGTATTTT. Protein product: CASSRRLSTDTQYF.

Comments on this clonotype: This may be a read error: a much more frequent sequence differs by one nucleotide. J is TRBJ2-1 and V is TRBV25-1; D call uncertain. Germline CDR1 and CDR2: MGHDK and SYGVNS. The CDR3 spans 13 residues. Here the CDR3 reads CACSPTRGVEQFF. In nucleotides, the CDR3 is TGTGCCTGCAGTCCTACCCGTGGAGTTGAGCAGTTCTTC.

This clonotype was counted many times. The chain has TRBV7-9 and TRBJ2-3; TRBD2 is a possible D gene (6 bases). Germline V gene data show CDR1 as SEHNR and CDR2 as FQNEAQ (reference sequence). The V end lost 6 bases, the J end lost 0 bases, and 22 bases lay between the germline ends. The CDR3 loop spans 18 amino acids. The CDR3 DNA sequence: TGTGCCAGCAGATCACTCGCAACTAGCAGTAAGAGCACAGATACGCAGTATTTT. Amino acids: CASRSLATSSKSTDTQYF.

Regarding this clonotype: This may be a read error: a much more frequent sequence differs by one nucleotide. This chain uses TRBV7-7 with TRBJ2-5, with 10 bases matching TRBD2. This CDR3 region has 15 residues. With 2 bases clipped from V and 5 bases from J, the junction kept 5 bases outside the gene matches. CDR1 is SSHAT, CDR2 FNYEAQ, per germline (reference sequence). CDR3 DNA sequence: TGTGCCAGCAGCTTAATAGCGGGGGGCGAGGAGACCCAGTACTTC. Its translation is CASSLIAGGEETQYF.

In this sample, this clonotype turned up many times. V and J are TRBV9 and TRBJ2-7, with TRBD2 matching 10 bases. Germline assignment: CDR1 SGDLS and CDR2 YYNGEE. Trimming took 3 bases from V and 6 from J; bases not matched to a gene: 9. The CDR3 is 15 residues long. The CDR3 DNA reads as TGTGCCAGCAGCGAGTCGACTAGCGGGTCGACCGAGCAGTACTTC. It yields the protein CASSESTSGSTEQYF.

J is TRBJ1-2 and V is TRBV4-2, with D possibly TRBD1 on 6 matching bases. In germline, CDR1 is LGHNA, CDR2 YNFKEQ. V was pared by 4 bases and J by 9 bases, with 21 bases between. The CDR3 sequence is 15 residues long. The DNA of the CDR3 is TGTGCCAGCAGCCGAGGTAGCTCCGATCAGGGGAGCTACACCTTC. This gives the protein CASSRGSSDQGSYTF.

The chain joins TRBV20-1 to TRBJ2-7, with 10 bases lining up with TRBD1. This CDR3 has 15 residues. Germline V gene sequence: CDR1 DFQATT, CDR2 SNEGSKA (reference sequence). With 5 bases clipped from V and 6 bases from J, the junction kept 13 bases outside the gene matches. CDR3: CSARYLGQGLGEQYF. The CDR3 coding sequence is TGCAGTGCTCGCTACTTGGGACAGGGGCTTGGCGAGCAGTACTTC.

In its sample, this clonotype was seen many times. This chain connects TRBV12-3 or TRBV12-4 to TRBJ2-1, with 14 bases lining up with TRBD2. This CDR3 has 16 amino acids. V shed 4 bases and J 8 bases; nucleotides not matched to a gene: 7. Here the CDR3 DNA reads TGTGCCAGCAGTTCTACCGGGACTAGCGGGGGCGATGAGCAGTTCTTC. Translation gives CASSSTGTSGGDEQFF.

This sequence joins TRBV3-1 and TRBJ1-1; D gene uncertain. V dropped 0 bases and J dropped 5 bases, with 7 bases sitting between them. Germline assignment: CDR1 LGHDT and CDR2 YNNKEL (reference sequence). The CDR3 sequence is 13 residues long. The CDR3 spells CASSQESRTEAFF. Here the CDR3 DNA reads TGTGCCAGCAGCCAAGAATCCCGGACTGAAGCTTTCTTT.

This clonotype came up many times. J is TRBJ1-2 and V is TRBV6-6, with D tentatively TRBD1 (5 bases). The CDR3 sequence is 15 residues long. V lost 2 bases and J lost 6, with 16 bases in between. Germline CDR1 is MNHNY and CDR2 is SVGAGI (reference sequence). The CDR3 DNA is TGTGCCAGCAGTTACCTGGGACCCAAAGGGCATGGCTACACCTTC. Encoded protein: CASSYLGPKGHGYTF.

This clonotype was picked up many times. This rearrangement joins TRBV28 to TRBJ2-2; 7 nucleotides agree with TRBD1. CDR1 MDHEN and CDR2 SYDVKM come from the germline V gene. This CDR3 region has 15 residues. After removal of 8 bases from V and 7 bases from J, the junction contained 13 bases not matched to a gene. The CDR3 region has the DNA TGTGCCAGCCGAAGGGACAGCTTATATGGCGGGGAGCTGTTTTTT. Translated, it gives CASRRDSLYGGELFF. The full variable domain, its missing parts supplied by reference TRBV28 and TRBJ2-2, is DVKVTQSSRYLVKRTGEKVFLECVQDMDHENMFWYRQDPGLGLRLIYFSYDVKMKEKGDIPEGYSVSREKKERFSLILESASTNQTSMYLCASRRDSLYGGELFFGEGSRLTVL.

This clonotype was seen only a few times. This sequence joins TRBV3-1 and TRBJ1-1, with D possibly TRBD1 on 6 matching bases. CDR1 and CDR2 from the germline V gene are LGHDT and YNNKEL (reference sequence). V gave up 1 base and J gave up 5 bases, with 11 bases separating them. The CDR3 spans 14 residues. This CDR3 is CASSQAGGGTEAFF. The CDR3 nucleotides read TGTGCCAGCAGCCAAGCGGGAGGGGGGACTGAAGCTTTCTTT.

As for this clonotype: The junction departs from germline at one end; a sequencing error may be responsible. The chain carries TRBV19 and TRBJ1-5; D call uncertain. In germline, CDR1 is LNHDA, CDR2 SQIVND (reference sequence). This CDR3 is 14 amino acids long. The CDR3 loop is CASSISVSNQPPHF. The DNA for the CDR3 is TGTGCCAGTAGTATCTCGGTTAGCAATCAGCCCCCGCATTTT.

This clonotype was seen ten or more times. The chain is built from TRBV20-1 and TRBJ2-7; the D is unclear. There are 14 residues in the CDR3. V lost 0 bases and J lost 2, with 11 bases in between. Per the germline V gene, CDR1 is DFQATT and CDR2 is SNEGSKA (reference sequence). This CDR3 reads CSAREKDGTYEQYF. DNA of the CDR3: TGCAGTGCTAGAGAAAAGGACGGTACCTACGAGCAGTACTTC.

The rearrangement joins TRBV6-1 to TRBJ2-7; D uncertain. CDR1 and CDR2 from the germline V gene are MNHNS and SASEGT. Between the trimmed V and J ends, which lost 9 bases and 0 bases, there was a span of 12 bases. This CDR3 comprises 13 residues. The CDR3 DNA follows: TGTGCCAGTAGACGCGCACTCTCCTACGAGCAGTACTTC. Translation gives CASRRALSYEQYF.

This clonotype was seen repeatedly, ten times or more. The chain employs TRBV27 and TRBJ1-6, with 9 nucleotides matching TRBD1. Germline V lookup: CDR1 MNHEY, CDR2 SMNVEV (reference sequence). This CDR3 spans 14 amino acids. V shed 7 bases, J shed 10 bases, and the junction held 8 bases outside the gene matches. CDR3 DNA: TGTGCCAGCACCACAGGGGGCGCGGGATCACCCCTCCACTTT. Protein sequence: CASTTGGAGSPLHF.

This chain's CDR3 is CASSLPLTHTGTLSYEQYF. In nucleotides, the CDR3 is TGTGCCAGCAGCTTGCCCCTCACTCATACCGGGACACTCTCCTACGAGCAGTACTTC. V usage is TRBV7-3 and J usage is TRBJ2-7, with a possible D match to TRBD1 (6 bases). The V and J ends lost 3 bases and 0 bases respectively, with 24 bases between them. Germline CDR1 and CDR2: SGHTA and FQGTGA. This CDR3 comprises 19 residues.

This clonotype was detected a few times. This sequence joins TRBV7-9 and TRBJ2-1; no clear D. The V and J ends lost 1 base and 12 bases respectively, with 10 bases between them. The CDR3 loop spans 12 amino acids. In germline, CDR1 is SEHNR, CDR2 FQNEAQ (reference sequence). The DNA for the CDR3 is TGTGCCAGCAGCTTAGGGCCCCTCGGGCAGTTCTTC. This gives the protein CASSLGPLGQFF. The full variable domain, completed using reference TRBV7-9 and TRBJ2-1, is DTGVSQNPRHKITKRGQNVTFRCDPISEHNRLYWYRQTLGQGPEFLTYFQNEAQLEKSRLLSDRFSAERPKGSFSTLEIQRTEQGDSAMYLCASSLGPLGQFFGPGTRLTVL.

This clonotype was detected ten times or more. This chain joins TRBV30 and TRBJ2-7; D is uncertain. Trimming shortened V by 1 base and J by 5 bases, and 9 bases separated the two germline ends. Germline values: CDR1 GTSNPN, CDR2 SVGIG (reference sequence). The CDR3 sequence is 12 residues long. The CDR3 here is CAWSAGRHEQYF. The CDR3 DNA is TGTGCCTGGAGTGCAGGTCGCCACGAGCAGTACTTC.

This clonotype has at least ten counts. CDR3: CASRRAGEQFF. In nucleotides, the CDR3 is TGTGCCAGCAGACGGGCGGGTGAGCAGTTCTTC. The chain links TRBV2 to TRBJ2-1, with D possibly TRBD2 on 5 matching bases. The CDR3 consists of 11 residues. CDR1 is SNHLY, CDR2 FYNNEI, per germline. The germline V and J ends were trimmed by 6 bases and 9 bases, with 9 bases remaining between them.

A word on this clonotype: A much more abundant neighbour one base away suggests this may be a read error. The rearrangement joins TRBV5-1 to TRBJ2-7; 9 nucleotides match TRBD2. CDR1 and CDR2 (germline): SGHRS, YFSETQ. This CDR3 is 15 amino acids long. The CDR3 DNA reads as TGCGACAGCAGATATATAGCGGGAGAATCCTACGAGCAGTACTTC. It yields the protein CDSRYIAGESYEQYF. Complete variable domain (other parts from reference TRBV5-1 and TRBJ2-7): KAGVTQTPRYLIKTRGQQVTLSCSPISGHRSVSWYQQTPGQGLQFLFEYFSETQRNKGNFPGRFSGRQFSNSRSEMNVSTLELGDSALYLCDSRYIAGESYEQYFGPGTRLTVT.

This clonotype was found many times. The V gene is TRBV7-9, the J gene TRBJ2-3; no clear D. Germline V CDR1 and CDR2: SEHNR, FQNEAQ (reference sequence). V lost 4 bases, J lost 2 bases, and 10 bases lay in between. There are 14 residues in the CDR3. CDR3 sequence (DNA): TGTGCCAGCAGCTCCCGGATTTCCACAGATACGCAGTATTTT. Protein: CASSSRISTDTQYF.

This rearrangement joins TRBV12-3 or TRBV12-4 to TRBJ1-1; TRBD1 matches at 9 bases. The CDR3 is made up of 15 amino acids. Trimming took 6 bases from V and 6 from J; bases not matched to a gene: 11. CDR3 DNA: TGTGCCAGCAGCTACGGGACAGGGCCGGGATCTGAAGCTTTCTTT. Protein: CASSYGTGPGSEAFF.

The V gene is TRBV20-1, the J gene TRBJ2-7; TRBD2 agrees at 11 bases. Trimming at V came to 5 bases and at J to 2 bases, leaving 14 bases not matched to a gene. CDR3 length equals 17 residues. Germline assignment: CDR1 DFQATT and CDR2 SNEGSKA (reference sequence). The CDR3, as DNA: TGCAGTGCTTCCCGAAAGTGGGGACTAGCGGATACCTACGAGCAGTACTTC. Translating gives CSASRKWGLADTYEQYF.

The table lists this clonotype with many counts. The chain carries TRBV7-2 and TRBJ1-1; D remains unclear. In germline, CDR1 is SGHTA, CDR2 FQGNSA. The CDR3 is made up of 15 amino acids. Trimming pared 0 bases from V and 1 base from J, leaving 9 bases between. CDR3 residues: CASSLASYGNTEAFF. Here the CDR3 DNA reads TGTGCCAGCAGCTTAGCGTCGTACGGGAACACTGAAGCTTTCTTT.

This clonotype was detected many times. The rearrangement joins TRBV11-3 to TRBJ2-5; a possible D gene is TRBD2 (5 bases). Germline CDR1 SGHNT, CDR2 YENEEA. V lost 4 bases and J 3 bases, leaving 15 bases between the germline ends. CDR3 length equals 15 residues. The CDR3 reads CASSSPGSGKETQYF. The CDR3 DNA reads TGTGCCAGCAGCTCGCCGGGAAGCGGAAAAGAGACCCAGTACTTC.